This T cell receptor beta chain comes out of a study of T-cell reconstitution after alpha-beta-depleted transplantation in children. This CDR3 region has 14 residues. Germline V CDR1 and CDR2: SQVTM, ANQGSEA. The V gene lost 6 bases and the J gene lost 0 bases, with 15 bases spanning the gap. This clonotype was observed at least ten times. Its antigen is unknown. Construction of the TCRbeta library involved unique molecular identifiers. TCRdb recomputed calls from the PCR reads with MiXCR, one row per CDR3 protein. The sample has over 150,000 distinct CDR3 sequences, about 7% seen once. Study observations and caveats: Some patients showed high day-60 TCRbeta diversity, which derived from surviving recipient T cells and thymic progenitors. Fresh T-cell production supplied most of the T-cell counts and diversity seen one year after transplant. Alpha-beta T cells about two months after transplant reportedly derived from several hundred expanded graft clones.

Sequenced here: PBMCs, sampled before TCRalphabeta/CD19-depleted stem cell transplant. The V call is TRBV29-1, the J call TRBJ2-7; no definite D call. This TCR was recovered from a boy between 2 and 10 years old with acute lymphoblastic leukemia, due to receive a stem cell transplant. The CDR3 spells CSVSDPVSSYEQYF. In nucleotides, the CDR3 is TGCAGCGTCTCGGACCCCGTAAGCTCCTACGAGCAGTACTTC.